Listed here are 9 T cell receptor beta chains from one sample, sequenced in a study of blood T cell repertoires in COVID-19. Sequenced by immunoSEQ multiplex PCR; TCRdb stores in-frame clones only, minus some. The data contain under 450,000 clones, around 91% of them singletons. The sequenced sample consisted of peripheral blood. These receptors originate from a woman aged 40 to 50 with COVID-19, enrolled during active disease.

CDR3 DNA sequence: TGTGCCAGCAAAGTTGACAGTAACTATGGCTACACCTTC. Protein sequence: CASKVDSNYGYTF. The genes are TRBV2 and TRBJ1-2, with a tentative D call TRBD1 (5 bases). Trimming shortened V by 7 bases and J by 1 base, and 10 bases separated the two germline ends. This CDR3 is 13 amino acids long. Germline assignment: CDR1 SNHLY and CDR2 FYNNEI.

The chain recombines TRBV4-1 with TRBJ2-7; possibly TRBD2 for D (5 bases). The CDR3 is 17 residues long. The germline V gene has CDR1 MGHRA and CDR2 YSYEKL. V lost 1 base and J lost 0, with 16 bases in between. CDR3 DNA sequence: TGCGCCAGCAGCCAAGGGCCCGACGGCCGGGGCTCCTACGAGCAGTACTTC. Its protein product is CASSQGPDGRGSYEQYF.

The chain is built from TRBV4-1 and TRBJ2-1; TRBD1 is a possible D gene (6 bases). V dropped 0 bases and J dropped 7 bases, with 7 bases sitting between them. CDR1 is MGHRA, CDR2 YSYEKL, per germline. This CDR3 comprises 13 residues. The CDR3 loop reads CASSQEQGNEQFF. The CDR3 DNA follows: TGCGCCAGCAGCCAAGAACAGGGAAATGAGCAGTTCTTC.

The chain employs TRBV6-1 and TRBJ1-4, with 9 bases that match TRBD1. V was pared by 2 bases and J by 11 bases, with 3 bases of the junction left unmatched. CDR1 and CDR2 (germline): MNHNS, SASEGT. This CDR3 spans 13 amino acids. The CDR3 nucleotides read TGTGCCAGCAGTGAATCGGGACAGGGCAAACTGTTTTTT. Protein: CASSESGQGKLFF.

In this sample, this clone turned up once. The V and J genes are TRBV19 and TRBJ1-6; the match to TRBD1 covers 8 bases. The CDR3 is 15 amino acids. CDR1 is LNHDA and CDR2 is SQIVND in the germline V gene (reference sequence). Trimming removed 6 bases from V and 6 bases from J; junction bases left unmatched: 7. The CDR3 is CASSQGAGGNSPLHF. CDR3 nucleotide sequence: TGTGCCAGTAGCCAGGGGGCAGGGGGTAATTCACCCCTCCACTTT.

The chain recombines TRBV6-5 with TRBJ1-2; 8 nucleotides align to TRBD1. Germline V lookup: CDR1 MNHEY, CDR2 SVGAGI. Trimming at V came to 6 bases and at J to 5 bases, leaving 5 bases not matched to a gene. This CDR3 region has 13 residues. The CDR3: CASSRTGLYGYTF. The CDR3 bases are TGTGCCAGCAGCCGGACAGGGCTTTATGGCTACACCTTC.

For this clone: One end of the junction varies from germline; a read error may be responsible. The chain employs TRBV15 and TRBJ2-1; unclear D gene. The germline V gene has CDR1 LNHNV and CDR2 YYDKDF (reference sequence). The CDR3 consists of 13 residues. The CDR3 here is CATKVDSYDEQFF. The CDR3 DNA sequence: TGTGCCACCAAGGTCGACTCCTACGATGAGCAGTTCTTC.

V gene TRBV7-8 combines with J gene TRBJ1-4; no firm D call. CDR3 length equals 16 residues. Germline assignment: CDR1 SGHVS and CDR2 FQNEAQ. V gave up 3 bases and J gave up 3 bases, with 14 bases separating them. This CDR3 is CASSFAGGRANEKLFF. The CDR3 nucleotides are TGTGCCAGCAGCTTTGCTGGTGGGCGGGCTAATGAAAAACTGTTTTTT.

V gene TRBV27 combines with J gene TRBJ2-1; no clear D. Per germline, CDR1 MNHEY and CDR2 SMNVEV (reference sequence). This CDR3 has 11 residues. Deletions cut 3 bases from V and 8 bases from J, with 5 bases between. The DNA of the CDR3 is TGTGCCAGCAGTTTCCTCCATGAGCAGTTCTTC. This sequence encodes CASSFLHEQFF.